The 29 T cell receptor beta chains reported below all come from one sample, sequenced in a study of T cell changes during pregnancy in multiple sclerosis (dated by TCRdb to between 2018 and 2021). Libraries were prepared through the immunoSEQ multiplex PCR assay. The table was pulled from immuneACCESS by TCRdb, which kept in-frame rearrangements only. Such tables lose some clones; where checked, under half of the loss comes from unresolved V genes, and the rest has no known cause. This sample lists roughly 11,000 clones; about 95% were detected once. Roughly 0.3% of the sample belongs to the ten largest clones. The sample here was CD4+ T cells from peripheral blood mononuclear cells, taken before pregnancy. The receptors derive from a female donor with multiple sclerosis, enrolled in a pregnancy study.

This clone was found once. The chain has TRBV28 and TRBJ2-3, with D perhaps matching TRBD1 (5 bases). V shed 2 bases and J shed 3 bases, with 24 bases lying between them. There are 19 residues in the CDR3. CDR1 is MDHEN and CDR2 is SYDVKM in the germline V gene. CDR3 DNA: TGTGCCAGCAGTTTACGGGCTCTGGGGCACCCCCTAAGAACAGATACGCAGTATTTT. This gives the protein CASSLRALGHPLRTDTQYF.

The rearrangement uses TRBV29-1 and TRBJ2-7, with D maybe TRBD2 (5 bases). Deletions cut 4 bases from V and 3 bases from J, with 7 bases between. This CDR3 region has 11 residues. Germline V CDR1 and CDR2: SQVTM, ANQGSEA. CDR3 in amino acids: CSVVAGYEQYF. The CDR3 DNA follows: TGCAGCGTTGTGGCGGGCTACGAGCAGTACTTC.

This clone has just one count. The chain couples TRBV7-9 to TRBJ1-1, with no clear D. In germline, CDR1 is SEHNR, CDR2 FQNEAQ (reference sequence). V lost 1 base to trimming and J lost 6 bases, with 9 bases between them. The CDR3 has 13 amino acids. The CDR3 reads CASSLGPRAEAFF. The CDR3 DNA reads TGTGCCAGCAGCTTAGGACCCCGGGCTGAAGCTTTCTTT.

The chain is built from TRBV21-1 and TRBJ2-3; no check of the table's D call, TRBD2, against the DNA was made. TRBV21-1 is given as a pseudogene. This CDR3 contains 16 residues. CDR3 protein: CASSASGGPYTDTQYF. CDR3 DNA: TGTGCCAGCAGCGCTAGCGGGGGGCCTTACACAGATACGCAGTATTTT.

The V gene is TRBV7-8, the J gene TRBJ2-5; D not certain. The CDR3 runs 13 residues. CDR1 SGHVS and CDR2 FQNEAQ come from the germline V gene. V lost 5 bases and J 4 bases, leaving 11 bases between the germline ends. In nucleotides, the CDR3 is TGTGCCAGCAGCACCAAACCTAGAGAGACCCAGTACTTC. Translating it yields CASSTKPRETQYF.

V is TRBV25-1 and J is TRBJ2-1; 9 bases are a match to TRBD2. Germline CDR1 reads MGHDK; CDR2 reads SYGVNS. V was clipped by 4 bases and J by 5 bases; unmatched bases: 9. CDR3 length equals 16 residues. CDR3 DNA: TGTGCCAGCAGTGGGGCGGGGGGGTTTCAGGACAATGAGCAGTTCTTC. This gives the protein CASSGAGGFQDNEQFF. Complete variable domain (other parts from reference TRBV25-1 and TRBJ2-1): EADIYQTPRYLVIGTGKKITLECSQTMGHDKMYWYQQDPGMELHLIHYSYGVNSTEKGDLSSESTVSRIRTEHFPLTLESARPSHTSQYLCASSGAGGFQDNEQFFGPGTRLTVL.

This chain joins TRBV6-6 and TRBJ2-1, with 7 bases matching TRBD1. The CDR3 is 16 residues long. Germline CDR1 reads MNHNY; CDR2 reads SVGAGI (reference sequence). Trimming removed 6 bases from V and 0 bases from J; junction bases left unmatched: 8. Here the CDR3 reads CASSPRQGSSYNEQFF. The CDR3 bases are TGTGCCAGCAGCCCGCGACAGGGAAGCTCCTACAATGAGCAGTTCTTC.

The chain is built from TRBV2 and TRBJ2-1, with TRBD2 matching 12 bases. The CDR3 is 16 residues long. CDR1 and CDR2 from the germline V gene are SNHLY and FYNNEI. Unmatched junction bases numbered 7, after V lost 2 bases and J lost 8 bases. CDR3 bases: TGTGCCAGCAGTGAACCTCTAGCGGGGGGGCTCTATGAGCAGTTCTTC. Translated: CASSEPLAGGLYEQFF. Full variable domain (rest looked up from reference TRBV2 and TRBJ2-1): EPEVTQTPSHQVTQMGQEVILRCVPISNHLYFYWYRQILGQKVEFLVSFYNNEISEKSEIFDDQFSVERPDGSNFTLKIRSTKLEDSAMYFCASSEPLAGGLYEQFFGPGTRLTVL.

This CDR3 is CASTALAGGMSEAFF. The CDR3 DNA follows: TGTGCCAGCACGGCTTTGGCAGGGGGAATGTCTGAAGCTTTCTTT. The rearrangement joins TRBV2 to TRBJ1-1, with 7 bases aligning to TRBD1. Germline V lookup: CDR1 SNHLY, CDR2 FYNNEI. The ends lost 7 bases at V and 6 bases at J; junction bases unmatched: 14. The CDR3 consists of 15 residues. Complete variable domain (other parts from reference TRBV2 and TRBJ1-1): EPEVTQTPSHQVTQMGQEVILRCVPISNHLYFYWYRQILGQKVEFLVSFYNNEISEKSEIFDDQFSVERPDGSNFTLKIRSTKLEDSAMYFCASTALAGGMSEAFFGQGTRLTVV.

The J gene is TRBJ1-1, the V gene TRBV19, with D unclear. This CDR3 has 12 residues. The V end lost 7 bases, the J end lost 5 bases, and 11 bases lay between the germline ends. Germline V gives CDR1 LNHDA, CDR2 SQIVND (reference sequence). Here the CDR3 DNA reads TGTGCCAGTACCCGAGAGGATACTGAAGCTTTCTTT. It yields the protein CASTREDTEAFF.

The CDR3 protein is CSVERTSSYNEQFF. CDR3 nucleotide sequence: TGCAGCGTTGAACGGACTAGCTCCTACAATGAGCAGTTCTTC. The chain combines TRBV29-1 with TRBJ2-1, with 7 positions matching TRBD2. Germline values: CDR1 SQVTM, CDR2 ANQGSEA. CDR3 length equals 14 residues. Trimming took 2 bases from V and 0 from J; bases not matched to a gene: 1.

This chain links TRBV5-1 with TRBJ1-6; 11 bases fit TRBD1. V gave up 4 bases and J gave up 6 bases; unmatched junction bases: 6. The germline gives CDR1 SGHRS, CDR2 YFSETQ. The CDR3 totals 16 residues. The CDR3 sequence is CASSRPGTGGNSPLHF. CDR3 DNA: TGCGCCAGCAGCCGCCCCGGGACAGGGGGTAATTCACCCCTCCACTTT.

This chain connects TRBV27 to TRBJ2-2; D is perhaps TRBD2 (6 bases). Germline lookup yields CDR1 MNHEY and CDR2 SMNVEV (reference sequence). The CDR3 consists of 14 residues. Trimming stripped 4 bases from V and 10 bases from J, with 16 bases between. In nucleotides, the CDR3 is TGTGCCAGCAGTTATTTTGGGGGGTCCGAGGAGCTGTTTTTT. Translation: CASSYFGGSEELFF.

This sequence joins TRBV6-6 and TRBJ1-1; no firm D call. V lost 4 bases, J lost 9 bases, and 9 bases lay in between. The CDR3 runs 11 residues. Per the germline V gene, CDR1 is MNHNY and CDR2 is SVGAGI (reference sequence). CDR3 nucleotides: TGTGCCAGCAGTTCCCTATTACAAGCTTTCTTT. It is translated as CASSSLLQAFF.

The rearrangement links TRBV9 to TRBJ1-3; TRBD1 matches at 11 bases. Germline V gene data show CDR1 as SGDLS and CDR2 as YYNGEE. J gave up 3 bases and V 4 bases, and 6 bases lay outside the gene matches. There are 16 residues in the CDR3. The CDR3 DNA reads TGTGCCAGCAGCAGGGACAGGGGGTTGGGTGGAAACACCATATATTTT. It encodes CASSRDRGLGGNTIYF.

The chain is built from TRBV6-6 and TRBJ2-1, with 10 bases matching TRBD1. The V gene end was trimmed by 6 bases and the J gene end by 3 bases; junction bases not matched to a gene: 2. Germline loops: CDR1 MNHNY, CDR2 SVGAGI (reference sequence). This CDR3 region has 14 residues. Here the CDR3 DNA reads TGTGCCAGCAGGGACAGGGGGAACTACAATGAGCAGTTCTTC. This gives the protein CASRDRGNYNEQFF.

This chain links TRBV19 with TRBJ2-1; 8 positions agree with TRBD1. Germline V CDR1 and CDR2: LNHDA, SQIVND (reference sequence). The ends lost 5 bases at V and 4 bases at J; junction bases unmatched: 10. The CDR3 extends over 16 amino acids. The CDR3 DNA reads TGTGCCAGTAGTTTCCTCGGACAGGGCGGATACAATGAGCAGTTCTTC. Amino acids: CASSFLGQGGYNEQFF. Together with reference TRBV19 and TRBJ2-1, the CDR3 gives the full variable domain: DGGITQSPKYLFRKEGQNVTLSCEQNLNHDAMYWYRQDPGQGLRLIYYSQIVNDFQKGDIAEGYSVSREKKESFPLTVTSAQKNPTAFYLCASSFLGQGGYNEQFFGPGTRLTVL.

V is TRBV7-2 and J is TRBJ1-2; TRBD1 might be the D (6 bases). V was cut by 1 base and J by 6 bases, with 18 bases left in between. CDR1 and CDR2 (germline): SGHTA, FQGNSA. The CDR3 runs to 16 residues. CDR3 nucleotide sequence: TGTGCCAGCAGCTTAGAAGGGGGTCCAAGATTGCATGGCTACACCTTC. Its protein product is CASSLEGGPRLHGYTF.

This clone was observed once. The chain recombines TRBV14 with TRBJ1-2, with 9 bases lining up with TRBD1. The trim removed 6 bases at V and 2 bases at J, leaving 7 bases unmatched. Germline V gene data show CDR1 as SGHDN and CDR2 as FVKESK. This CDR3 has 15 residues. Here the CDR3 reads CASRRLTGGNYGYTF. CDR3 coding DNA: TGTGCCAGCAGACGCCTGACAGGGGGGAACTATGGCTACACCTTC.

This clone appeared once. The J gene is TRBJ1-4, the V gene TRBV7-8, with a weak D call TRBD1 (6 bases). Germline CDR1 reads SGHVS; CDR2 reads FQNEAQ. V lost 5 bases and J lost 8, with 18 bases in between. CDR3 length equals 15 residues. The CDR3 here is CASSPRQAAAEKLFF. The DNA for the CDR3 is TGTGCCAGCAGCCCCCGACAGGCCGCGGCCGAAAAACTGTTTTTT. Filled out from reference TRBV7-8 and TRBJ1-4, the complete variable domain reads GAGVSQSPRYKVAKRGQDVALRCDPISGHVSLFWYQQALGQGPEFLTYFQNEAQLDKSGLPSDRFFAERPEGSVSTLKIQRTQQEDSAVYLCASSPRQAAAEKLFFGSGTQLSVL.

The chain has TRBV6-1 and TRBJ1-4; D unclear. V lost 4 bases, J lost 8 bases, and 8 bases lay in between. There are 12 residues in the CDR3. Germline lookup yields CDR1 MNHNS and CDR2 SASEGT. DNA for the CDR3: TGTGCCAGCAGTGGACGGGAGGAAAAACTGTTTTTT. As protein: CASSGREEKLFF.

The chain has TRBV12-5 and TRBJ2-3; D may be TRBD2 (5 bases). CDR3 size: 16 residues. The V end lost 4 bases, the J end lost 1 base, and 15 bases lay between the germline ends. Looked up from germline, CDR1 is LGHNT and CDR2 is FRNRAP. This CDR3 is CASGWRLGEGTDTQYF. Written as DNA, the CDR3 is TGTGCTAGTGGTTGGAGGCTAGGTGAGGGCACAGATACGCAGTATTTT.

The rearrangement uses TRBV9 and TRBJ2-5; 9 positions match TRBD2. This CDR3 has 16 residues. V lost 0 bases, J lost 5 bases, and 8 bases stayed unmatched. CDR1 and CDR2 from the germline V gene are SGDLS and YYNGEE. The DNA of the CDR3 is TGTGCCAGCAGCGTAGGCGGCGGGGGGGCCCGGGAGACCCAGTACTTC. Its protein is CASSVGGGGARETQYF.

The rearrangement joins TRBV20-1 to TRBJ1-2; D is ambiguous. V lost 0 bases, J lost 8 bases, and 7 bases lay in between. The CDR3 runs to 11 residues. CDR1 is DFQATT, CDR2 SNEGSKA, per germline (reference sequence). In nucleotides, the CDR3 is TGCAGTGCTAGAGACAGGTTCGGCTACACCTTC. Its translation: CSARDRFGYTF.

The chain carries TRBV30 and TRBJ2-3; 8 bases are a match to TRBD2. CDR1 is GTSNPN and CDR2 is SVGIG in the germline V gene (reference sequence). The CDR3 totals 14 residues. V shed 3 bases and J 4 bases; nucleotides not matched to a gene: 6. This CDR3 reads CAWRAGGAPDTQYF. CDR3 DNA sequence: TGTGCCTGGAGGGCCGGGGGGGCCCCAGATACGCAGTATTTT.

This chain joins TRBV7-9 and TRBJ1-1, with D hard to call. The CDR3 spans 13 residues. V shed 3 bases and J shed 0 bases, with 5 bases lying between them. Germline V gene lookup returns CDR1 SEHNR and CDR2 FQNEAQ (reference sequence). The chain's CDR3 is CASSLSVNTEAFF. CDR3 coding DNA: TGTGCCAGCAGCTTGTCTGTGAACACTGAAGCTTTCTTT.

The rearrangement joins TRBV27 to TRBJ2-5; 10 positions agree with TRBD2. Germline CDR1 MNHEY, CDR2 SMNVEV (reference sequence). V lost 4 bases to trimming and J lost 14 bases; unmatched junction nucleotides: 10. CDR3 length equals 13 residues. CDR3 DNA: TGTGCCAGCAGTTCCTACCAGCGGGGGGGGTTTTACTTC. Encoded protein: CASSSYQRGGFYF.

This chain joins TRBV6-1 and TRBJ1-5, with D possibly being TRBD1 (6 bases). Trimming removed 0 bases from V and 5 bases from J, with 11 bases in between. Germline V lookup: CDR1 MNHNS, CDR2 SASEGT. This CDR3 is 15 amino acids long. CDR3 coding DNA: TGTGCCAGCAGTGAAGCAGGGGGGGGCGATCAGCCCCAGCATTTT. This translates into CASSEAGGGDQPQHF.

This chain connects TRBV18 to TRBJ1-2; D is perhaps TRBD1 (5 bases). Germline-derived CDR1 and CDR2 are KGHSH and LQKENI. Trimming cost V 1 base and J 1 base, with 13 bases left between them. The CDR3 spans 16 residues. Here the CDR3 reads CASSPRRQTDNYGYTF. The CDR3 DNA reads TGTGCCAGCTCACCACGGAGACAGACCGATAACTATGGCTACACCTTC.